A selection of T cell receptor beta chains follows, all from one sample in a study of T cells after yellow fever vaccination. TCRdb recomputed calls from the 5' RACE reads with MiXCR, one row per CDR3 protein. The sample includes about 210,000 distinct CDR3 sequences, approximately 3% seen only once; the top ten take 3.2%. The sequencing here drew on CD4+ T cells sorted from PBMCs, taken 10 days after the yellow fever booster vaccination. These receptor sequences come from a man aged 18 to 29 who received the YFV17D yellow fever vaccine. CDR3s include the opening cysteine and the closing phenylalanine or tryptophan. The order of the fields is V gene, J gene, CDR3 protein.

V: TRBV6-5; J: TRBJ2-2; CDR3: CASSLGPLTGELFF
V: TRBV7-2; J: TRBJ1-4; CDR3: CASSLAIQNEKLFF
V: TRBV20-1; J: TRBJ1-4; CDR3: CSARDLGLTNEKLFF
V: TRBV5-1; J: TRBJ2-1; CDR3: CASSLDPYNEQFF
V: TRBV18; J: TRBJ2-1; CDR3: CASSLPRGTLCF
V: TRBV7-2; J: TRBJ2-5; CDR3: CASSSRTGQQETQYF
V: TRBV7-2; J: TRBJ1-6; CDR3: CASSLRGGMVGSYNSPLHF
V: TRBV3-1; J: TRBJ1-1; CDR3: CASTPRGNTEAFF
V: TRBV4-1; J: TRBJ1-5; CDR3: CASSQGGPQHF
V: TRBV29-1; J: TRBJ1-1; CDR3: CSVQGWMNTEAFF
V: TRBV7-8; J: TRBJ2-2; CDR3: CASSGLASGELFF
V: TRBV20-1; J: TRBJ1-1; CDR3: CSVKRPGQGFTEAFF
V: TRBV6-5; J: TRBJ2-1; CDR3: CASSYGGQRHNEQFF
V: TRBV27; J: TRBJ1-5; CDR3: CASSFRTGNIYQPQHF
V: TRBV19; J: TRBJ2-1; CDR3: CASGGALDEQFF
V: TRBV23-1; J: TRBJ1-2; CDR3: CASSPGGTVGYGYTF
V: TRBV5-1; J: TRBJ2-2; CDR3: CASSLPETGGHTGELFF
V: TRBV20-1; J: TRBJ2-3; CDR3: CSAKRLAGTDTQYF
V: TRBV20-1; J: TRBJ2-1; CDR3: CSARATGEQFF
V: TRBV18; J: TRBJ1-2; CDR3: CASSSQQGPSYGYTF
V: TRBV6-2/TRBV6-3; J: TRBJ2-1; CDR3: CASSSRTLGQFF
V: TRBV28; J: TRBJ2-3; CDR3: CASTTSVNTDTQYF
V: TRBV25-1; J: TRBJ1-2; CDR3: CASTDGTGWRGYTF
V: TRBV29-1; J: TRBJ2-3; CDR3: CSVRRGVNTDTQYF
V: TRBV7-9; J: TRBJ1-1; CDR3: CASSFARVGNTEAFF
V: TRBV5-4; J: TRBJ2-5; CDR3: CASSLGQVQETQYF
V: TRBV20-1; J: TRBJ1-6; CDR3: CSARDYRLNSPLHF
V: TRBV5-1; J: TRBJ2-5; CDR3: CASMWGSGGPETQYF
V: TRBV7-2; J: TRBJ1-1; CDR3: CASSEALGEAFF
V: TRBV19; J: TRBJ1-6; CDR3: CAVRVGTDSPLHF
V: TRBV7-9; J: TRBJ2-6; CDR3: CASSGRDRGNPGANVLTF
V: TRBV5-4; J: TRBJ1-2; CDR3: CASSLERTALYGYTF
V: TRBV5-6; J: TRBJ2-7; CDR3: CASSYQDNEQYF
V: TRBV5-4; J: TRBJ1-3; CDR3: CASRTEGGNSIYF
V: TRBV5-6; J: TRBJ1-1; CDR3: CASSLVSRNTEAFF
V: TRBV12-3/TRBV12-4; J: TRBJ2-2; CDR3: CASSFGGAANTGELFF
V: TRBV29-1; J: TRBJ2-3; CDR3: CSVVTAGGKTDTQYF
V: TRBV28; J: TRBJ1-4; CDR3: CASTIGTATNEKLFF
V: TRBV7-2; J: TRBJ2-4; CDR3: CASNPGQGQNIQYF
V: TRBV5-8; J: TRBJ1-5; CDR3: CASSPYINQPQHF
V: TRBV30; J: TRBJ2-3; CDR3: CAWRREGNTQYF
V: TRBV3-1; J: TRBJ1-4; CDR3: CASSPSGQGFF
V: TRBV24-1; J: TRBJ2-1; CDR3: CATSGYGNEQFF
V: TRBV3-1; J: TRBJ1-3; CDR3: CASSPYGGNTIYF
V: TRBV7-9; J: TRBJ1-2; CDR3: CASRPGTYGYTF
V: TRBV7-8; J: TRBJ1-4; CDR3: CASSSRSIGEKLFF
V: TRBV5-4; J: TRBJ2-5; CDR3: CASSFDRAETQYF
V: TRBV3-1; J: TRBJ1-3; CDR3: CASSQRVLGGSGNTIYF
V: TRBV6-5; J: TRBJ1-5; CDR3: CASSATGLVVSNQPQHF
V: TRBV5-4; J: TRBJ1-4; CDR3: CASSLRNEKLFF
V: TRBV3-1; J: TRBJ1-1; CDR3: CASSPFGQGDTEAFF
V: TRBV24-1; J: TRBJ2-3; CDR3: CATSDLPPTNTQYF
V: TRBV7-2; J: TRBJ1-1; CDR3: CASSSRQFNTEAFF
V: TRBV23-1; J: TRBJ1-5; CDR3: CASSQSHITTGVRSQPQHF
V: TRBV20-1; J: TRBJ1-5; CDR3: CSAFAGQGWYSNQPQHF
V: TRBV12-3/TRBV12-4; J: TRBJ2-5; CDR3: CASGTSGGGSITQYF